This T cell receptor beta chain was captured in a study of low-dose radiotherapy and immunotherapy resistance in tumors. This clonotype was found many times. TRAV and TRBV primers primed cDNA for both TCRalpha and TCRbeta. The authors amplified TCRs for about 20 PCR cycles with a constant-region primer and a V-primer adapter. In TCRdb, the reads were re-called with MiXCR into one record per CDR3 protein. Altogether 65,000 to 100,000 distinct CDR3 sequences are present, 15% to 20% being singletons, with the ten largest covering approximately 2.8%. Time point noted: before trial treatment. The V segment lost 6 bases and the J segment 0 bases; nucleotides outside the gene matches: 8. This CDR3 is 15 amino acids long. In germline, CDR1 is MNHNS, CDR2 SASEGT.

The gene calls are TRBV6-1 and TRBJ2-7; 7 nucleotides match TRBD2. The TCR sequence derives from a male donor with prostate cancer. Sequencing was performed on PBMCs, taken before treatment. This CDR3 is CASSLHREGSYEQYF. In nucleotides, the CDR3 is TGTGCCAGCAGCCTACATAGGGAGGGCTCCTACGAGCAGTACTTC.